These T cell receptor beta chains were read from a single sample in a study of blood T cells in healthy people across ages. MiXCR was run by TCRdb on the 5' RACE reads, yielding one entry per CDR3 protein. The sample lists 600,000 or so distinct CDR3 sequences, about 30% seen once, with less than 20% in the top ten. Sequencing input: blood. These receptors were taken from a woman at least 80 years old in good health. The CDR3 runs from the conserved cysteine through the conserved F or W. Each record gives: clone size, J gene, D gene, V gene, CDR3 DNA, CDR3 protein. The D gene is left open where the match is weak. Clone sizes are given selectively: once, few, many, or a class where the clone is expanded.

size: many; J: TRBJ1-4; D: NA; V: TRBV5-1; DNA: TGCGCCAGCAGCTCGCTATCGAATGCTAATGAAAAACTGTTTTTT; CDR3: CASSSLSNANEKLFF
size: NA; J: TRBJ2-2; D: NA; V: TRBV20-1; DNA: TGCAGTGCTAAACAGGACCCCGGGACAACACGTCGGGGGGAGCTGTTTTTT; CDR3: CSAKQDPGTTRRGELFF
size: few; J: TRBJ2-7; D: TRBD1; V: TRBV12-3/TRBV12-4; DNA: TGTGCCAGCACCCCGACAGGGTCCTACGAGCAGTACTTC; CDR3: CASTPTGSYEQYF
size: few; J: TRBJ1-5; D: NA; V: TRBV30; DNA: TGTGCCTGGAGTGACGGGAATCAGCCCCAGCATTTT; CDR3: CAWSDGNQPQHF
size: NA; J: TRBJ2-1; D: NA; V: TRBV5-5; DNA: TGTGCCAGCAGCAAAACCGGGACCCAATACAATGAGCAGTTCTTC; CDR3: CASSKTGTQYNEQFF
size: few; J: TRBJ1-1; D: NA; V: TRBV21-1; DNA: TGTGCCAGCACTCCCATCGCCCGGACGCAGAACACTGAAGCTTTCTTT; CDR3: CASTPIARTQNTEAFF
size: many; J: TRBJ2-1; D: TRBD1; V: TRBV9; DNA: TGTGCCAGCAGCGTAGCGCCCGGTGTGCAAGGGGGCGGGGAGCAGTTCTTC; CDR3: CASSVAPGVQGGGEQFF
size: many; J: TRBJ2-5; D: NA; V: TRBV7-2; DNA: TGTGCCAGCAGCTTACTCTTTGAAGGGACCCAGTACTTC; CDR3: CASSLLFEGTQYF
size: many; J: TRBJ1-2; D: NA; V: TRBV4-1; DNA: TGCGCCAGCAGCCAAGACAGGACGGCAGGAGGCGGCTACACCTTC; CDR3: CASSQDRTAGGGYTF
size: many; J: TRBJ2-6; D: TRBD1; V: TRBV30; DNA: TGTGCCTGGAGGAGGGGACAGATATCCTCTGGGGCCAACGTCCTGACTTTC; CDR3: CAWRRGQISSGANVLTF
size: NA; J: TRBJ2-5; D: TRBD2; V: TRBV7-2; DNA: TGTGCCGGCAGCCTAGGGACTACACTCTTGGATGAGCAGTACTTC; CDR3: CAGSLGTTLLDEQYF
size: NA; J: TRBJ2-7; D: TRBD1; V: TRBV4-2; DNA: TGTGCCAGCAGCCGAGATAAGGGGGCGGTTTACGAGCAGTACTTC; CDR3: CASSRDKGAVYEQYF
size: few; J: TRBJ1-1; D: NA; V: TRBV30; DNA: TGTGCCTGGAGTGCATTCGAGGGGGCTTTCTTT; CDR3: CAWSAFEGAFF
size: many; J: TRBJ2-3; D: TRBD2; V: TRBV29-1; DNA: TGCAGCGCTCTAGCGGGGGCCCCTCCAGATACGCAGTATTTT; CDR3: CSALAGAPPDTQYF
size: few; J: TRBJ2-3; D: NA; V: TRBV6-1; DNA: TGTGCCAGCAGCGACGGCCGGTCGATAGCTACGCAGTATTTT; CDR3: CASSDGRSIATQYF
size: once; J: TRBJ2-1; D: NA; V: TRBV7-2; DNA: TGTGCCAGCAGCCTGAGGGATCCCTGGGATGAGCAGTTCTTC; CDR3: CASSLRDPWDEQFF
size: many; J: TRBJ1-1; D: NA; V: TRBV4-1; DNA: TGCGCCAGCAGCCTCTCGGGTGGGGGGAACACTGAAGCTTTCTTT; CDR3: CASSLSGGGNTEAFF
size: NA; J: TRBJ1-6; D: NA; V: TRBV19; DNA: TGTGCCAGTATCGGGTTGCTTGCTAATTCACCCCTCCACTTT; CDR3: CASIGLLANSPLHF
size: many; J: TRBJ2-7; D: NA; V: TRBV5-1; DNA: TGCGCCAGCAGCTTGGAGGGGGGAGGCTCCTACGAGCAGTACTTC; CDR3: CASSLEGGGSYEQYF
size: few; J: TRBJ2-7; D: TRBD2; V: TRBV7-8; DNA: TGTGCCAGCAGCTTTACTAGCGACTACGAGCAGTACTTC; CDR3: CASSFTSDYEQYF